This T cell receptor beta chain was captured in a study of OX40 agonist ivuxolimab in advanced cancers. Sequencing used immunoSEQ multiplex PCR; TCRdb keeps in-frame clones, though not all of them. The repertoire includes about 58,000 clones, more than 70% of them detected once, and around 0.91% sits in the top ten. In germline, CDR1 is SGHDN, CDR2 FVKESK. The CDR3 covers 13 residues. The V and J ends lost 1 base and 2 bases respectively, with 5 bases between them. The TCR was taken from an adult with an advanced solid tumor such as melanoma, head and neck, liver or kidney cancer. Here the sequenced sample was CD4+ or CD8+ T cells sorted from blood, taken in a trial of the OX40 agonist ivuxolimab. J is TRBJ1-1 and V is TRBV14, with D possibly matching TRBD1 (5 bases). This chain's CDR3 is CASSQGTNTEAFF. The CDR3 coding sequence is TGTGCCAGCAGCCAAGGGACAAACACTGAAGCTTTCTTT.